The 24 T cell receptor beta chains given below trace back to one sample, sequenced in a study of blood T cell repertoires in COVID-19. Sequencing used immunoSEQ multiplex PCR; TCRdb keeps in-frame clones, though not all of them. The repertoire holds around 75,000 clones, with around 79% as singletons. The sequencing sample was made of peripheral blood. The receptors were sampled from a woman of 80 years or more with active or convalescent COVID-19.

The CDR3 protein is CASSFQGHGNTIYF. CDR3 DNA: TGTGCCAGCAGTTTTCAGGGACATGGAAACACCATATATTTT. This chain joins TRBV28 and TRBJ1-3; perhaps TRBD1 as D (6 bases). The germline V and J ends were trimmed by 3 bases and 3 bases, with 9 bases remaining between them. This CDR3 region has 14 residues. Per germline, CDR1 MDHEN and CDR2 SYDVKM. Drawing the rest from reference TRBV28 and TRBJ1-3, the complete variable domain is DVKVTQSSRYLVKRTGEKVFLECVQDMDHENMFWYRQDPGLGLRLIYFSYDVKMKEKGDIPEGYSVSREKKERFSLILESASTNQTSMYLCASSFQGHGNTIYFGEGSWLTVV.

This clone has a single count. The chain uses TRBV5-6 and TRBJ1-1; TRBD1 matches 7 bases. J was trimmed by 1 base and V by 4 bases; bases with no gene match: 4. CDR1 is SGHDT, CDR2 YYEEEE, per germline. CDR3 length: 14 amino acids. CDR3 residues: CASSSRGENTEAFF. CDR3 bases: TGTGCCAGCAGCAGCAGGGGGGAGAACACTGAAGCTTTCTTT. Variable domain in full (rest from reference TRBV5-6 and TRBJ1-1): DAGVTQSPTHLIKTRGQQVTLRCSPKSGHDTVSWYQQALGQGPQFIFQYYEEEERQRGNFPDRFSGHQFPNYSSELNVNALLLGDSALYLCASSSRGENTEAFFGQGTRLTVV.

The genes are TRBV7-6 and TRBJ1-5; D not certain. The CDR3 runs to 15 residues. V lost 1 base and J lost 0, with 7 bases in between. Germline V gene data show CDR1 as SGHVS and CDR2 as FNYEAQ. This CDR3 reads CASSLGPSSNQPQHF. In nucleotides, the CDR3 is TGTGCCAGCAGCTTAGGTCCCAGTAGCAATCAGCCCCAGCATTTT.

This clone was counted between two and nine times. The CDR3, as DNA: TGTGCCAGCAGCAAACAACAGGGCCAAGCTAACTATGGCTACACCTTC. It yields the protein CASSKQQGQANYGYTF. The chain is built from TRBV21-1 and TRBJ1-2; the table calls TRBD1, which could not be checked here. TRBV21-1 is shown as a pseudogene. The CDR3 totals 16 residues.

V is TRBV27 and J is TRBJ2-1, with 13 bases that match TRBD2. The CDR3 is made up of 16 amino acids. Germline lookup yields CDR1 MNHEY and CDR2 SMNVEV (reference sequence). The J segment lost 9 bases and the V segment lost 0 bases, leaving 5 bases of the junction unmatched. CDR3 sequence reads: CASSLSGTSGISEQFF. In DNA, the CDR3 is TGTGCCAGCAGTTTATCGGGGACTAGCGGGATTTCTGAGCAGTTCTTC.

The genes are TRBV28 and TRBJ2-7; D not certain. V was shortened by 6 bases and J by 3 bases, with 6 bases between the two germline ends. This CDR3 has 11 amino acids. Per germline, CDR1 MDHEN and CDR2 SYDVKM. The CDR3 DNA is TGTGCCAGCAGGGCATTCTACGAGCAGTACTTC. Its protein product is CASRAFYEQYF.

This clone came up a few times. The chain recombines TRBV5-4 with TRBJ1-5; 8 nucleotides line up with TRBD1. Germline V CDR1 and CDR2: SGHNT, YYREEE (reference sequence). V trimming: 2 bases; J trimming: 4 bases; junction bases outside the gene matches: 5. The CDR3 loop spans 15 amino acids. The CDR3 spells CASSFGTGLNQPQHF. Written as DNA, the CDR3 is TGTGCCAGCAGCTTTGGGACAGGCCTGAATCAGCCCCAGCATTTT. The entire variable domain, with the rest obtained from reference TRBV5-4 and TRBJ1-5, is as follows: ETGVTQSPTHLIKTRGQQVTLRCSSQSGHNTVSWYQQALGQGPQFIFQYYREEENGRGNFPPRFSGLQFPNYSSELNVNALELDDSALYLCASSFGTGLNQPQHFGDGTRLSIL.

The CDR3 sequence is CASSPRLLGQGSEQFF. The CDR3 DNA reads as TGTGCCAGCAGCCCCCGGTTGCTAGGCCAGGGCTCTGAGCAGTTCTTC. This sequence joins TRBV9 and TRBJ2-1; tentative D call: TRBD1 (5 bases). Trimming took 4 bases from V and 9 from J, leaving 23 bases between them. This CDR3 is built from 16 residues. Germline lookup yields CDR1 SGDLS and CDR2 YYNGEE.

CDR3 protein: CASSSPGTLENTIYF. CDR3 in DNA: TGTGCCAGCAGCTCTCCCGGGACACTGGAAAACACCATATATTTT. The chain combines TRBV28 with TRBJ1-3, with D possibly being TRBD1 (6 bases). Germline V lookup: CDR1 MDHEN, CDR2 SYDVKM. The CDR3 runs to 15 residues. Trimming stripped 6 bases from V and 6 bases from J, with 18 bases between.

Only a few counts were recorded for this clone. The genes are TRBV3-1 (or the pseudogene TRBV3-2) and TRBJ1-2; 9 nucleotides agree with TRBD1. The CDR3 has 15 residues. CDR1 is LGHDT, CDR2 YNNKEL, per germline (reference sequence). Trimming cost V 5 bases and J 7 bases; bases outside gene matches: 11. CDR3 residues: CASSTRQGVRSGYTF. The CDR3, as DNA: TGTGCCAGCAGCACACGACAGGGGGTTAGGTCTGGCTACACCTTC.

The genes are TRBV28 and TRBJ2-7; 11 bases are shared with TRBD2. Germline CDR1 is MDHEN and CDR2 is SYDVKM. This CDR3 contains 15 residues. V was pared by 6 bases and J by 1 base, with 5 bases of the junction left unmatched. CDR3 sequence (DNA): TGTGCCAGCAGCGAACTAGCGGGGGCTTCCTACGAGCAGTACTTC. Translating gives CASSELAGASYEQYF.

The chain has TRBV9 and TRBJ1-2, with a weak D call TRBD1 (6 bases). Germline lookup yields CDR1 SGDLS and CDR2 YYNGEE. This CDR3 spans 15 amino acids. Trimming cost V 0 bases and J 0 bases, with 9 bases left between them. The CDR3, as DNA: TGTGCCAGCAGCGTAGGAGCAGGGGCTAACTATGGCTACACCTTC. Translated: CASSVGAGANYGYTF.

V is TRBV19 and J is TRBJ2-3; D possibly corresponds to TRBD1 (5 bases). Trimming shortened V by 6 bases and J by 1 base, and 11 bases separated the two germline ends. The CDR3 totals 14 residues. Germline CDR1 LNHDA, CDR2 SQIVND (reference sequence). The CDR3 region is CASSWGLGTDTQYF. The CDR3, as DNA: TGTGCCAGTAGCTGGGGCCTAGGCACAGATACGCAGTATTTT.

This clone was detected once. The rearrangement uses TRBV18 and TRBJ1-2; weak D call: TRBD1 (5 bases). The V end was cut by 2 bases, the J end by 8 bases, with 12 bases between. This CDR3 has 13 amino acids. CDR1 and CDR2 from the germline V gene are KGHSH and LQKENI. In nucleotides, the CDR3 is TGTGCCAGCTCACCAGTTCTCCAGGGAGGCTACACCTTC. Its translation: CASSPVLQGGYTF.

This clone was observed a few times. CDR3 DNA: TGTGCCAGCAGCTTACAAGTCGCTAGCCGGCCGTTCTTC. Translated: CASSLQVASRPFF. The chain links TRBV7-2 to TRBJ2-1; TRBD2 might be the D (5 bases). The V end lost 2 bases, the J end lost 15 bases, and 17 bases lay between the germline ends. This CDR3 has 13 residues. Germline lookup yields CDR1 SGHTA and CDR2 FQGNSA.

This clone was counted once. The chain uses TRBV7-9 and TRBJ1-1; 7 bases line up with TRBD1. This CDR3 has 16 amino acids. J lost 5 bases, V lost 4 bases, and 13 bases had no gene match. From germline, CDR1 is SEHNR and CDR2 FQNEAQ (reference sequence). CDR3 loop: CASSYYRGGVGTEAFF. In nucleotides, the CDR3 is TGTGCCAGCAGCTATTACAGGGGAGGAGTGGGAACTGAAGCTTTCTTT.

This sequence joins TRBV10-1 and TRBJ2-1, with 8 bases aligning to TRBD2. The CDR3 runs to 14 residues. Losses at the gene ends were 5 bases for V and 8 bases for J; bases not matched to a gene: 8. Germline V gives CDR1 WNHNN, CDR2 SYGVQD (reference sequence). In DNA form, the CDR3 reads TGCGCCAGCAGTCGGACTAGCCGGGGGGATGAGCAGTTCTTC. Translating gives CASSRTSRGDEQFF.

The rearrangement joins TRBV2 to TRBJ2-1; TRBD1 matches at 10 bases. This CDR3 has 13 amino acids. Germline-derived CDR1 and CDR2 are SNHLY and FYNNEI. V shed 6 bases, J shed 9 bases, and the junction held 5 bases outside the gene matches. The CDR3 loop is CASRGQGQLEQFF. The CDR3 DNA reads TGTGCCAGCAGGGGACAGGGGCAACTTGAGCAGTTCTTC.

This clone was seen a few times. V usage is TRBV6-4 and J usage is TRBJ2-2; 7 nucleotides line up with TRBD1. CDR1 is MRHNA, CDR2 SNTAGT, per germline. The V and J ends lost 0 bases and 5 bases, in that order; junction bases with no gene match: 3. This CDR3 has 15 residues. CDR3 loop: CASSDSRGLTGELFF. The CDR3 DNA reads as TGTGCCAGCAGTGACTCAAGGGGGCTTACCGGGGAGCTGTTTTTT.

V and J are TRBV5-1 and TRBJ2-3; D might be TRBD1 (6 bases). The germline V gene encodes CDR1 SGHRS and CDR2 YFSETQ. Between the trimmed V and J ends, which lost 4 bases and 1 base, there was a span of 16 bases. The CDR3 sequence is 16 residues long. The CDR3 DNA is TGCGCCAGCAGCCTGACCGGGACATCCGGCACAGATACGCAGTATTTT. Its translation is CASSLTGTSGTDTQYF.

The CDR3 nucleotides read TGTGCCACCGCCCGGGATACCACTGAAGCTTTCTTT. It translates to CATARDTTEAFF. The rearrangement uses TRBV24-1 and TRBJ1-1, with no clear D. With 9 bases removed from V and 4 bases from J, the gap between germline ends came to 11 bases. Germline V gives CDR1 KGHDR, CDR2 SFDVKD. The CDR3 loop spans 12 amino acids.

The rearrangement joins TRBV6-1 to TRBJ2-3, with TRBD2 matching over 9 bases. This CDR3 spans 13 amino acids. J gave up 6 bases and V 3 bases, and 1 base lay outside the gene matches. Germline-derived CDR1 and CDR2 are MNHNS and SASEGT. The CDR3 here is CASSDSGGDTQYF. The CDR3 region has the DNA TGTGCCAGCAGTGATAGCGGGGGCGATACGCAGTATTTT.

The chain carries TRBV27 and TRBJ2-3; 12 nucleotides align to TRBD2. Germline CDR1 MNHEY, CDR2 SMNVEV (reference sequence). The CDR3 consists of 16 residues. The J segment lost 5 bases and the V segment lost 0 bases, leaving 3 bases of the junction unmatched. The CDR3 loop is CASSLSLAGGVDTQYF. In nucleotides, the CDR3 is TGTGCCAGCAGTTTATCCCTAGCGGGAGGGGTAGATACGCAGTATTTT.

This chain connects TRBV15 to TRBJ2-6; TRBD2 is a possible D gene (6 bases). This CDR3 spans 16 amino acids. Germline assignment: CDR1 LNHNV and CDR2 YYDKDF (reference sequence). Trimming took 2 bases from V and 1 from J, leaving 9 bases between them. In nucleotides, the CDR3 is TGTGCCACCAGCAGACCGGGAGTTTCTGGGGCCAACGTCCTGACTTTC. It translates to CATSRPGVSGANVLTF.